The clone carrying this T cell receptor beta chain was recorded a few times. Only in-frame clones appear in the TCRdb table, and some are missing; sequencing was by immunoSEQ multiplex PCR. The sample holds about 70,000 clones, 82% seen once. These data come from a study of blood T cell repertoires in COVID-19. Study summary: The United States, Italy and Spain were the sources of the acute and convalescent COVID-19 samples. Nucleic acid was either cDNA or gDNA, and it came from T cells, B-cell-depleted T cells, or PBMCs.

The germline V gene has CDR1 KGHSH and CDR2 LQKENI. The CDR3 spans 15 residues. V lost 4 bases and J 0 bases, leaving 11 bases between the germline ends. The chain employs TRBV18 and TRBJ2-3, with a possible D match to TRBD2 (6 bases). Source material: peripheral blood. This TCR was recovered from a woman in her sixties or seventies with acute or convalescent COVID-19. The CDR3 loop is CASSRAGLSTDTQYF. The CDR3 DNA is TGTGCCAGCTCACGAGCGGGCCTGAGCACAGATACGCAGTATTTT.